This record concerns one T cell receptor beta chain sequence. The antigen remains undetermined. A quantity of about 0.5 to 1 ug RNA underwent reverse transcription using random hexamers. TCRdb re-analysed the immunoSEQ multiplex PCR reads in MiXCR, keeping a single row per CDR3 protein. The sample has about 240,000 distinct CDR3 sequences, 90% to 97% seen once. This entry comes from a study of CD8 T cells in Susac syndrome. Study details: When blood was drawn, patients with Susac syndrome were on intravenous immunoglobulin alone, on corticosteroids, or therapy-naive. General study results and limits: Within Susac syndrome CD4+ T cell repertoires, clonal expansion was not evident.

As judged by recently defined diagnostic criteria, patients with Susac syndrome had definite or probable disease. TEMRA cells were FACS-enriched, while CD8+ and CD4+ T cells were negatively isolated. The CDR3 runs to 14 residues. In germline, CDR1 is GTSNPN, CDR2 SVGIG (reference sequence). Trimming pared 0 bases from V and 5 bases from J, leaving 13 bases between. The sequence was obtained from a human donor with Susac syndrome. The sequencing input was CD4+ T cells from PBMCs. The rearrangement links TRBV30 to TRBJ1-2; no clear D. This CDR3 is CAWSVEGRRYGYTF. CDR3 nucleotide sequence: TGTGCCTGGAGTGTAGAGGGAAGGAGATATGGCTACACCTTC. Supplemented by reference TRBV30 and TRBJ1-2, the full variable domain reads SQTIHQWPATLVQPVGSPLSLECTVEGTSNPNLYWYRQAAGRGLQLLFYSVGIGQISSEVPQNLSASRPQDRQFILSSKKLLLSDSGFYLCAWSVEGRRYGYTFGSGTRLTVV.